This passage covers 30 T cell receptor beta chains from one sample sequenced in a study of shared clonotypes between healthy human individuals. Sequencing was performed with immunoSEQ multiplex PCR; in TCRdb, only in-frame clones are kept and a portion is missing. Here the sample spans around 700,000 clones, more than 70% being singletons. The material sequenced was memory CD4+ T cells sorted from blood. Documented subset: CD45RA-negative fraction. These receptor sequences come from a woman under 40 in good health.

This clone came up a few times. The chain uses TRBV6-6 and TRBJ2-2; no clear D gene. The CDR3 runs to 14 residues. Trimming shortened V by 6 bases and J by 7 bases, and 15 bases separated the two germline ends. In germline, CDR1 is MNHNY, CDR2 SVGAGI (reference sequence). The CDR3 here is CASRSGDSSGELFF. The CDR3 DNA sequence: TGTGCCAGCAGGTCGGGTGACTCGAGCGGGGAGCTGTTTTTT.

This clone was found a few times. The chain couples TRBV10-3 to TRBJ2-7; TRBD1 aligns across 7 bases. This CDR3 is 14 amino acids long. The germline V gene has CDR1 ENHRY and CDR2 SYGVKD. With V trimmed by 6 bases and J by 3 bases, 8 bases remained unmatched. In nucleotides, the CDR3 is TGTGCCATCAGGTCGGGACAGTCTAACTACGAGCAGTACTTC. Amino acid sequence: CAIRSGQSNYEQYF.

This sequence joins TRBV4-1 and TRBJ2-7; 11 positions match TRBD1. CDR3 length: 15 amino acids. Unmatched junction bases numbered 1, after V lost 0 bases and J lost 3 bases. In germline, CDR1 is MGHRA, CDR2 YSYEKL. Here the CDR3 reads CASSQEDRGLYEQYF. In nucleotides, the CDR3 is TGCGCCAGCAGCCAAGAGGACAGGGGGCTCTACGAGCAGTACTTC.

The rearrangement links TRBV18 to TRBJ2-5; D remains unclear. The assigned J gene may be wrong: the sequence end matches TRBJ2-7 better. CDR3 size: 13 residues. Germline V gives CDR1 KGHSH, CDR2 LQKENI. In nucleotides, the CDR3 is TGTGCCAGCTCACCCGCGGAAAAGAGCGAGCAGTACTTC. Encoded protein: CASSPAEKSEQYF.

This clone was seen just once. This sequence joins TRBV10-3 and TRBJ1-2; a weak D match, TRBD1 (5 bases). Trimming stripped 9 bases from V and 2 bases from J, with 13 bases between. The CDR3 spans 13 residues. CDR1 and CDR2 (germline): ENHRY, SYGVKD. The DNA of the CDR3 is TGTGCCATTGGATCGGAGGGGAACTATGGCTACACCTTC. The encoded protein is CAIGSEGNYGYTF.

The chain couples TRBV7-9 to TRBJ2-1, with D maybe TRBD1 (5 bases). The CDR3 is 17 residues long. V shed 5 bases and J shed 0 bases, with 17 bases lying between them. In germline, CDR1 is SEHNR, CDR2 FQNEAQ (reference sequence). The CDR3 region is CASSRQTDWSSYNEQFF. The DNA of the CDR3 is TGTGCCAGCAGCCGACAGACAGATTGGAGCTCCTACAATGAGCAGTTCTTC.

This clone was observed a few times. The chain joins TRBV12-1 to TRBJ1-5. TRBV12-1 is recorded as a pseudogene. This CDR3 has 16 residues. CDR3 region: CASRYEGIVPDQPQHF. DNA of the CDR3: TGTGCCAGCAGGTATGAAGGGATCGTCCCTGATCAGCCCCAGCATTTT.

The table lists this clone with a count of one. The chain carries TRBV10-3 and TRBJ1-3, with D unclear. Trimming removed 7 bases at V and 2 bases at J, with 12 bases between. The CDR3 runs 14 residues. Germline V gene sequence: CDR1 ENHRY, CDR2 SYGVKD. The CDR3 region is CAIKEWSTGNTIYF. In DNA, the CDR3 is TGTGCCATCAAGGAGTGGAGTACTGGAAACACCATATATTTT.

The CDR3: CASSPSPGQGSNEQFF. In nucleotides, the CDR3 is TGTGCCAGCAGTCCCTCCCCGGGACAGGGTTCCAATGAGCAGTTCTTC. The chain is built from TRBV6-6 and TRBJ2-1, with TRBD1 matching over 9 bases. J gave up 6 bases and V 5 bases, and 11 bases lay outside the gene matches. Germline loops: CDR1 MNHNY, CDR2 SVGAGI (reference sequence). The CDR3 extends over 16 amino acids.

The chain has TRBV4-1 and TRBJ2-5; D gene ambiguous. The V end lost 1 base, the J end lost 4 bases, and 7 bases lay between the germline ends. This CDR3 has 13 amino acids. Germline V gives CDR1 MGHRA, CDR2 YSYEKL. The CDR3 sequence: CASSQGASETQYF. The CDR3 DNA follows: TGCGCCAGCAGCCAAGGAGCATCAGAGACCCAGTACTTC.

The chain combines TRBV11-2 with TRBJ2-1; TRBD2 is a possible D gene (5 bases). The CDR3 sequence is 16 residues long. Per germline, CDR1 SGHAT and CDR2 FQNNGV. V was shortened by 6 bases and J by 4 bases, with 19 bases between the two germline ends. This CDR3 is CASRPPGTGKYNEQFF. CDR3 nucleotide sequence: TGTGCCAGCAGGCCCCCTGGTACGGGGAAATACAATGAGCAGTTCTTC.

Comment on this clone: At the DNA level, this CDR3 is encoded by other sequences in the same sample as well. This chain links TRBV11-2 with TRBJ1-1; the match to TRBD1 covers 8 bases. This CDR3 is built from 14 residues. V lost 5 bases and J lost 1; bases outside the gene matches: 3. Germline CDR1 and CDR2: SGHAT and FQNNGV. CDR3 region: CASSLQGGNTEAFF. The CDR3 DNA sequence: TGTGCCAGCAGCCTACAGGGGGGGAACACTGAAGCTTTCTTT.

V gene TRBV11-2 combines with J gene TRBJ2-3, with TRBD2 identical over 11 bases. V trimming: 3 bases; J trimming: 3 bases; junction bases outside the gene matches: 5. Germline CDR1 SGHAT, CDR2 FQNNGV. CDR3 size: 16 residues. This CDR3 reads CASSFGTSGPTDTQYF. For the CDR3, the DNA is TGTGCCAGCAGCTTTGGGACTAGCGGCCCGACAGATACGCAGTATTTT.

The CDR3 loop is CASSTRGGNEQFF. The CDR3 region has the DNA TGTGCCAGCAGCACCAGGGGAGGGAATGAGCAGTTCTTC. The V call is TRBV11-2, the J call TRBJ2-1, with D possibly TRBD2 on 7 matching bases. The CDR3 is 13 amino acids. CDR1 SGHAT and CDR2 FQNNGV come from the germline V gene. V lost 5 bases and J lost 7, with 12 bases in between.

The chain combines TRBV11-2 with TRBJ2-3; 7 bases are a match to TRBD1. The V segment lost 3 bases and the J segment 4 bases; nucleotides outside the gene matches: 10. CDR1 and CDR2 from the germline V gene are SGHAT and FQNNGV. There are 16 residues in the CDR3. In nucleotides, the CDR3 is TGTGCCAGCAGCTTGGGTCAGGGGGTTTTTGCAGATACGCAGTATTTT. Translating gives CASSLGQGVFADTQYF.

Turning to this clone: With a much larger clone just one base away, this may be a read error. In the same sample, other DNA sequences code for this CDR3. This chain joins TRBV5-1 and TRBJ1-3; tentative D call: TRBD1 (5 bases). V lost 2 bases, J lost 0 bases, and 6 bases lay in between. The CDR3 runs 14 residues. In germline, CDR1 is SGHRS, CDR2 YFSETQ. The CDR3 DNA is TGCGCCAGCAGCTTTGGGACCTCTGGAAACACCATATATTTT. Translating gives CASSFGTSGNTIYF.

CDR3 protein: CASSARGGEQFF. The CDR3 bases are TGTGCCAGCAGCGCCAGGGGCGGAGAGCAGTTCTTC. The rearrangement links TRBV7-2 to TRBJ2-1; D might be TRBD1 (6 bases). CDR1 and CDR2 from the germline V gene are SGHTA and FQGNSA. CDR3 length equals 12 residues. V gave up 5 bases and J gave up 10 bases, with 12 bases separating them.

Notes on this clone: This is likely an artifact of a read error, given a far larger clone one base away. The gene calls are TRBV5-4 and TRBJ2-7, with a weak D call TRBD1 (6 bases). CDR3 size: 14 residues. Trimming took off 4 bases at V and 6 bases at J, with 17 bases between the two ends. CDR1 SGHNT and CDR2 YYREEE come from the germline V gene (reference sequence). CDR3 nucleotides: TGTGCCAGCAGCCCATTCGACAGGAAGGCCGAGCAGTACTTC. Translated, it gives CASSPFDRKAEQYF. The full variable domain, with the rest looked up from reference TRBV5-4 and TRBJ2-7, is ETGVTQSPTHLIKTRGQQVTLRCSSQSGHNTVSWYQQALGQGPQFIFQYYREEENGRGNFPPRFSGLQFPNYSSELNVNALELDDSALYLCASSPFDRKAEQYFGPGTRLTVT.

The chain links TRBV7-2 to TRBJ2-3, with TRBD1 matching 9 bases. The V and J ends lost 5 bases and 3 bases, in that order; junction bases with no gene match: 9. This CDR3 comprises 16 residues. Germline V gene lookup returns CDR1 SGHTA and CDR2 FQGNSA. CDR3 loop: CASSVQGAIGTDTQYF. The CDR3 DNA follows: TGTGCCAGCAGCGTACAGGGGGCTATTGGGACAGATACGCAGTATTTT.

V gene TRBV27 combines with J gene TRBJ1-5, with 8 nucleotides matching TRBD1. J lost 0 bases, V lost 1 base, and 17 bases had no gene match. Germline loops: CDR1 MNHEY, CDR2 SMNVEV (reference sequence). CDR3 length equals 21 residues. CDR3 amino acids: CASSLFSPGQGSPYSNQPQHF. For the CDR3, the DNA is TGTGCCAGCAGTTTATTTTCCCCTGGACAGGGTAGTCCCTATAGCAATCAGCCCCAGCATTTT.

In regard to this clone: The same CDR3 also results from other DNA sequences found in this sample. This sequence joins TRBV5-1 and TRBJ1-2, with 8 bases that match TRBD1. CDR1 and CDR2 (germline): SGHRS, YFSETQ. The trim removed 3 bases at V and 1 base at J, leaving 5 bases unmatched. The CDR3 spans 15 residues. The CDR3 sequence is CASSSGTGLNYGYTF. Written as DNA, the CDR3 is TGCGCCAGCAGCTCAGGGACAGGACTTAACTATGGCTACACCTTC.

The chain has TRBV19 and TRBJ2-4; D is possibly TRBD2 (5 bases). Trimming removed 5 bases at V and 7 bases at J, with 33 bases between. CDR1 is LNHDA and CDR2 is SQIVND in the germline V gene (reference sequence). The CDR3 loop spans 20 amino acids. The chain's CDR3 is CASSDLFSRSGVSGPNIQYF. The CDR3 coding sequence is TGTGCCAGTAGTGACCTTTTTTCCAGATCTGGGGTCAGCGGCCCCAACATTCAGTACTTC.

This clone has just a few counts. The chain has TRBV5-1 and TRBJ2-7; TRBD2 aligns across 11 bases. The trim removed 4 bases at V and 3 bases at J, leaving 15 bases unmatched. Germline loops: CDR1 SGHRS, CDR2 YFSETQ. The CDR3 runs to 18 residues. CDR3 nucleotides: TGCGCCAGCAGCCATGGTGGTAGCGGGAGGGATAGTATCTACGAGCAGTACTTC. Translating it yields CASSHGGSGRDSIYEQYF.

The rearrangement uses TRBV6-1 and TRBJ1-5, with D tentatively TRBD1 (5 bases). Germline values: CDR1 MNHNS, CDR2 SASEGT. The CDR3 spans 13 residues. Trimming shortened V by 2 bases and J by 4 bases, and 6 bases separated the two germline ends. The CDR3 is CASSEYRNQPQHF. In nucleotides, the CDR3 is TGTGCCAGCAGTGAATACAGGAATCAGCCCCAGCATTTT.

This clone was observed a handful of times. The chain carries TRBV13 and TRBJ1-1, with 10 nucleotides matching TRBD1. The CDR3 loop spans 14 amino acids. Germline trimming cut 6 bases from V and 4 bases from J; bases unmatched to any gene: 5. Germline loops: CDR1 PRHDT, CDR2 FYEKMQ (reference sequence). For the CDR3, the DNA is TGTGCCAGCAGTTCCGGACAGGGGGTCACTGAAGCTTTCTTT. This codes for CASSSGQGVTEAFF.

This clone was recorded once. The J gene is TRBJ2-7, the V gene TRBV6-6, with 10 bases identical to TRBD2. CDR1 is MNHNY and CDR2 is SVGAGI in the germline V gene (reference sequence). With V trimmed by 0 bases and J by 3 bases, 5 bases remained unmatched. CDR3 size: 16 residues. CDR3 sequence reads: CASSYSGASGSYEQYF. DNA for the CDR3: TGTGCCAGCAGTTACTCAGGGGCTAGCGGGAGCTACGAGCAGTACTTC.

The chain joins TRBV11-2 to TRBJ1-2; D is unresolved. Germline CDR1 SGHAT, CDR2 FQNNGV. The CDR3 is 15 residues long. The V and J ends lost 1 base and 3 bases respectively, with 12 bases between them. CDR3 in DNA: TGTGCCAGCAGCTTAGTAGGGTTATTCGACTATGGCTACACCTTC. Translation gives CASSLVGLFDYGYTF.

CDR3 protein: CATSWVPEGELFF. CDR3 coding DNA: TGTGCCACCTCATGGGTGCCCGAGGGAGAACTGTTTTTT. The chain carries TRBV5-5 and TRBJ1-4, with D unclear. V lost 9 bases and J 12 bases, leaving 21 bases between the germline ends. This CDR3 is 13 amino acids long. Looked up from germline, CDR1 is SGHKS and CDR2 is YYEKEE (reference sequence).

The genes are TRBV19 and TRBJ2-7; D unclear. The CDR3 is 15 residues long. V lost 3 bases to trimming and J lost 4 bases, with 16 bases between them. Germline values: CDR1 LNHDA, CDR2 SQIVND (reference sequence). DNA for the CDR3: TGTGCCAGTAGTATTCAGGTAGGGCCGACATACGAGCAGTACTTC. Encoded protein: CASSIQVGPTYEQYF.

This clone was seen just once. For the CDR3, the DNA is TGTGCCAGCAGGACGGGACACTCAGACGTCGGGGAAGCTTTCTTT. Its translation is CASRTGHSDVGEAFF. V gene TRBV6-5 combines with J gene TRBJ1-1; TRBD1 might be the D (6 bases). V dropped 6 bases and J dropped 8 bases, with 22 bases sitting between them. CDR3 size: 15 residues. The germline V gene has CDR1 MNHEY and CDR2 SVGAGI.